A selection of T cell receptor beta chains follows, all from one sample in a study of T-cell reconstitution after alpha-beta-depleted transplantation in children. TCRdb re-called the PCR reads with MiXCR, one entry per CDR3 protein. This sample has roughly 400,000 distinct CDR3 sequences, with roughly 20% found just once. The sequencing here drew on PBMCs from the stem cell graft donor, taken from the stem cell graft. These receptors all come from a human donor who donated a stem cell graft to a child with acute myeloid leukemia. The CDR3 runs from the conserved cysteine through the conserved F or W. D genes are given only for firm matches. A row's size may be missing; if present it is once, few, many or a size class.

clone_size: many
v_call: TRBV7-9
d_call: TRBD2
j_call: TRBJ2-1
cdr3_aa: CASSRGGREGYYNEQFF
cdr3_nt: TGTGCCAGCAGCCGTGGGGGGCGGGAGGGATACTACAATGAGCAGTTCTTC

clone_size: -
v_call: TRBV28
d_call: -
j_call: TRBJ2-1
cdr3_aa: CASSLRQSYNEQFF
cdr3_nt: TGTGCCAGCAGTTTACGACAGTCCTACAATGAGCAGTTCTTC

clone_size: -
v_call: TRBV7-8
d_call: -
j_call: TRBJ2-3
cdr3_aa: CASSPINTDTQYF
cdr3_nt: TGTGCCAGCAGCCCGATCAACACAGATACGCAGTATTTT

clone_size: -
v_call: TRBV5-4
d_call: -
j_call: TRBJ2-3
cdr3_aa: CASSLREYSTDTQYF
cdr3_nt: TGTGCCAGCAGCTTGCGGGAATATAGCACAGATACGCAGTATTTT

clone_size: once
v_call: TRBV3-1
d_call: -
j_call: TRBJ1-2
cdr3_aa: CASSPGHGDVGYTF
cdr3_nt: TGTGCCAGCAGCCCGGGACACGGAGATGTTGGCTACACCTTC

clone_size: -
v_call: TRBV5-1
d_call: TRBD1
j_call: TRBJ1-1
cdr3_aa: CASSTGQGGITEAFF
cdr3_nt: TGCGCCAGCAGCACGGGACAGGGAGGAATCACTGAAGCTTTCTTT

clone_size: -
v_call: TRBV28
d_call: -
j_call: TRBJ2-7
cdr3_aa: CASRKTEAYEQYF
cdr3_nt: TGTGCCAGCAGAAAGACAGAAGCCTACGAGCAGTACTTC

clone_size: -
v_call: TRBV7-9
d_call: -
j_call: TRBJ2-7
cdr3_aa: CASNRGTGEQYF
cdr3_nt: TGTGCCAGCAACCGGGGGACTGGCGAGCAGTACTTC

clone_size: few
v_call: TRBV20-1
d_call: TRBD2
j_call: TRBJ2-7
cdr3_aa: CSAKGLAGASSYEQYF
cdr3_nt: TGCAGTGCAAAGGGTCTAGCGGGAGCTTCCTCCTACGAGCAGTACTTC

clone_size: -
v_call: TRBV28
d_call: TRBD1
j_call: TRBJ2-7
cdr3_aa: CASSPDREGSYEQYF
cdr3_nt: TGTGCCAGCAGTCCCGACAGGGAAGGGTCCTACGAGCAGTACTTC

clone_size: many
v_call: TRBV4-3
d_call: -
j_call: TRBJ2-1
cdr3_aa: CASSQDQFSGGYNEQFF
cdr3_nt: TGCGCCAGCAGCCAAGATCAGTTTAGCGGAGGGTACAATGAGCAGTTCTTC

clone_size: few
v_call: TRBV7-6
d_call: TRBD1
j_call: TRBJ1-2
cdr3_aa: CASSLGGGDGYTF
cdr3_nt: TGTGCCAGCAGCTTAGGAGGGGGCGATGGCTACACCTTC

clone_size: few
v_call: TRBV10-3
d_call: TRBD1
j_call: TRBJ1-1
cdr3_aa: CAISETGDPNTEAFF
cdr3_nt: TGTGCCATCAGTGAGACAGGGGACCCCAACACTGAAGCTTTCTTT

clone_size: many
v_call: TRBV20-1
d_call: TRBD2
j_call: TRBJ2-3
cdr3_aa: CSARPKTSGSTDTQYF
cdr3_nt: TGCAGTGCTAGACCGAAGACTAGCGGAAGCACAGATACGCAGTATTTT

clone_size: -
v_call: TRBV12-3/TRBV12-4
d_call: TRBD2
j_call: TRBJ2-7
cdr3_aa: CASASSGGLYEQYF
cdr3_nt: TGTGCCAGCGCATCTAGCGGGGGACTCTACGAGCAGTACTTC

clone_size: -
v_call: TRBV12-3/TRBV12-4
d_call: TRBD1
j_call: TRBJ2-1
cdr3_aa: CATGFYNEQFF
cdr3_nt: TGTGCGACAGGGTTTTACAATGAGCAGTTCTTC

clone_size: few
v_call: TRBV20-1
d_call: TRBD2
j_call: TRBJ2-7
cdr3_aa: CSARGSGTSSYEQYF
cdr3_nt: TGCAGTGCTAGAGGATCCGGGACTAGCTCCTACGAGCAGTACTTC

clone_size: -
v_call: TRBV25-1
d_call: TRBD2
j_call: TRBJ2-1
cdr3_aa: CASSEWGRGTSGANEQFF
cdr3_nt: TGTGCCAGCAGTGAATGGGGACGGGGGACTAGCGGAGCCAATGAGCAGTTCTTC

clone_size: once
v_call: TRBV4-1
d_call: -
j_call: TRBJ2-7
cdr3_aa: CASSQEGLPPQYF
cdr3_nt: TGCGCCAGCAGCCAAGAGGGTCTCCCCCCCCAGTACTTC

clone_size: many
v_call: TRBV5-6
d_call: -
j_call: TRBJ2-1
cdr3_aa: CASSKTTDTVNEQFF
cdr3_nt: TGTGCCAGCAGCAAAACTACCGACACAGTCAATGAGCAGTTCTTC

clone_size: many
v_call: TRBV20-1
d_call: TRBD1
j_call: TRBJ2-1
cdr3_aa: CSARGFTRGSYNEQFF
cdr3_nt: TGCAGTGCCAGGGGGTTCACTAGAGGCTCCTACAATGAGCAGTTCTTC

clone_size: -
v_call: TRBV20-1
d_call: TRBD2
j_call: TRBJ2-7
cdr3_aa: CSARDAAGGTYEQYF
cdr3_nt: TGCAGTGCTAGAGATGCGGCGGGGGGCACGTACGAGCAGTACTTC

clone_size: -
v_call: TRBV9
d_call: -
j_call: TRBJ2-7
cdr3_aa: CASSRTDDEQYF
cdr3_nt: TGTGCCAGCAGCAGGACGGATGACGAGCAGTACTTC

clone_size: many
v_call: TRBV24-1
d_call: TRBD2
j_call: TRBJ2-1
cdr3_aa: CATSDRSLADYNEQFF
cdr3_nt: TGTGCCACCAGTGACCGTTCACTAGCGGACTACAATGAGCAGTTCTTC

clone_size: -
v_call: TRBV15
d_call: -
j_call: TRBJ2-7
cdr3_aa: CATSRVPGPATYEQYF
cdr3_nt: TGTGCCACCAGCAGAGTCCCGGGACCTGCCACATACGAGCAGTACTTC

clone_size: few
v_call: TRBV12-3/TRBV12-4
d_call: TRBD1
j_call: TRBJ2-5
cdr3_aa: CASTTGTGGKETQYF
cdr3_nt: TGTGCCAGCACCACCGGGACAGGTGGGAAAGAGACCCAGTACTTC

clone_size: -
v_call: TRBV7-8
d_call: TRBD2
j_call: TRBJ2-7
cdr3_aa: CASSPPRLAQYEQYF
cdr3_nt: TGTGCCAGCAGCCCACCCCGACTAGCTCAGTACGAGCAGTACTTC

clone_size: many
v_call: TRBV29-1
d_call: TRBD2
j_call: TRBJ2-7
cdr3_aa: CSVLGTSDPWQYF
cdr3_nt: TGCAGCGTACTCGGGACTAGCGATCCGTGGCAGTACTTC

clone_size: few
v_call: TRBV5-1
d_call: -
j_call: TRBJ1-5
cdr3_aa: CASSPAGGQPQHF
cdr3_nt: TGCGCCAGCAGCCCCGCGGGTGGGCAGCCCCAGCATTTT

clone_size: many
v_call: TRBV12-3/TRBV12-4
d_call: TRBD2
j_call: TRBJ2-7
cdr3_aa: CASSPTSGIIYEQYF
cdr3_nt: TGTGCCAGCAGCCCGACTAGCGGGATTATCTACGAGCAGTACTTC

clone_size: many
v_call: TRBV12-3/TRBV12-4
d_call: TRBD1
j_call: TRBJ1-1
cdr3_aa: CASSPRQGNTEAFF
cdr3_nt: TGTGCCAGCAGTCCCCGACAGGGGAACACTGAAGCTTTCTTT

clone_size: -
v_call: TRBV24-1
d_call: TRBD2
j_call: TRBJ2-2
cdr3_aa: CATSSPRLAGVGTGELFF
cdr3_nt: TGTGCCACCAGTTCCCCAAGACTAGCGGGAGTTGGCACCGGGGAGCTGTTTTTT

clone_size: -
v_call: TRBV29-1
d_call: -
j_call: TRBJ2-5
cdr3_aa: CNIMGPGKTQYF
cdr3_nt: TGCAACATCATGGGGCCAGGGAAGACCCAGTACTTC

clone_size: -
v_call: TRBV7-2
d_call: -
j_call: TRBJ2-1
cdr3_aa: CASSPGGRGTYNEQFF
cdr3_nt: TGTGCCAGCAGCCCCGGGGGGCGGGGTACCTACAATGAGCAGTTCTTC

clone_size: -
v_call: TRBV20-1
d_call: -
j_call: TRBJ2-3
cdr3_aa: CSAPKSNGLTDTQYF
cdr3_nt: TGCAGTGCCCCGAAGAGTAACGGGCTCACAGATACGCAGTATTTT

clone_size: many
v_call: TRBV29-1
d_call: -
j_call: TRBJ2-1
cdr3_aa: CSVEDPQAPYNEQFF
cdr3_nt: TGCAGCGTTGAAGACCCCCAGGCTCCTTACAATGAGCAGTTCTTC

clone_size: few
v_call: TRBV20-1
d_call: -
j_call: TRBJ1-5
cdr3_aa: CSARADSNQPQHF
cdr3_nt: TGCAGTGCTAGAGCTGATAGCAATCAGCCCCAGCATTTT

clone_size: many
v_call: TRBV10-3
d_call: -
j_call: TRBJ1-5
cdr3_aa: CAISESRGGNQPQHF
cdr3_nt: TGTGCCATCAGTGAGTCTCGGGGAGGAAATCAGCCCCAGCATTTT

clone_size: -
v_call: TRBV5-1
d_call: TRBD1
j_call: TRBJ2-1
cdr3_aa: CASSWTGAYNEQFF
cdr3_nt: TGCGCCAGCAGTTGGACAGGGGCCTACAATGAGCAGTTCTTC

clone_size: -
v_call: TRBV10-3
d_call: TRBD1
j_call: TRBJ1-1
cdr3_aa: CAISSTGGNTEAFF
cdr3_nt: TGTGCCATCAGTTCGACAGGGGGGAACACTGAAGCTTTCTTT

clone_size: -
v_call: TRBV4-2
d_call: -
j_call: TRBJ1-4
cdr3_aa: CASMPGGTNEKLFF
cdr3_nt: TGTGCCAGCATGCCCGGGGGGACTAATGAAAAACTGTTTTTT

clone_size: few
v_call: TRBV4-3
d_call: -
j_call: TRBJ2-3
cdr3_aa: CASSQDRHVDTQYF
cdr3_nt: TGCGCCAGCAGCCAAGATAGGCATGTTGATACGCAGTATTTT

clone_size: few
v_call: TRBV6-5
d_call: -
j_call: TRBJ2-7
cdr3_aa: CASSYSHGPYEQYF
cdr3_nt: TGTGCCAGCAGTTACTCGCACGGTCCCTACGAGCAGTACTTC

clone_size: many
v_call: TRBV5-5
d_call: -
j_call: TRBJ2-3
cdr3_aa: CASSFGVGAGQYF
cdr3_nt: TGTGCCAGCAGCTTCGGCGTGGGGGCGGGGCAGTATTTT

clone_size: -
v_call: TRBV2
d_call: -
j_call: TRBJ2-7
cdr3_aa: CASSEKSWQGTYEQYF
cdr3_nt: TGTGCCAGCAGTGAGAAGTCTTGGCAGGGGACCTACGAGCAGTACTTC

clone_size: many
v_call: TRBV29-1
d_call: TRBD1
j_call: TRBJ2-7
cdr3_aa: CSVGDRPYEQYF
cdr3_nt: TGCAGCGTTGGGGACAGGCCCTACGAGCAGTACTTC

clone_size: few
v_call: TRBV10-3
d_call: -
j_call: TRBJ2-7
cdr3_aa: CAISEKGYYEQYF
cdr3_nt: TGTGCCATCAGTGAAAAGGGCTACTACGAGCAGTACTTC